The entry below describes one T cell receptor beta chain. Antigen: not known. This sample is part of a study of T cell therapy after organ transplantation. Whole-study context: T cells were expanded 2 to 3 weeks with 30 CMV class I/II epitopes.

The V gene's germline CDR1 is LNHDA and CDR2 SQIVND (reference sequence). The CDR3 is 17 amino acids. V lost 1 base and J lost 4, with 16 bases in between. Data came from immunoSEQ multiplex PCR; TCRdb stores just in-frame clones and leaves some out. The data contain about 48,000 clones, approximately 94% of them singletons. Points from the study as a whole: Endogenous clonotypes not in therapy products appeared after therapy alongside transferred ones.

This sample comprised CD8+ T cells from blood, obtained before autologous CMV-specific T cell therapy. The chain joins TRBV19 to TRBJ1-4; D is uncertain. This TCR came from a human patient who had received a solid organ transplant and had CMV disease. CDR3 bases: TGTGCCAGTAGTATAGGGGGAATTAGGACCAATAATGAAAAACTGTTTTTT. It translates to CASSIGGIRTNNEKLFF.